Included here is one T cell receptor beta chain sequence, with context. Antigen: not known. The data were obtained in a study of T cell repertoires in cytomegalovirus infection. Study overall: It can be stated that public TCR beta signatures indicated CMV infection as well as a matching HLA type. Study-level points and caveats: Across the ex vivo response, the dominant clonotypes were HLA-C-restricted CMV-specific TCR beta clonotypes. CMV carriers with the relevant HLA were identified by cumulative public TCR beta family frequency.

V was clipped by 2 bases and J by 6 bases, with 9 bases between them. CDR1 is LGHNA and CDR2 is YSLEER in the germline V gene. This CDR3 contains 13 residues. Via MiXCR, TCRdb re-called the reads, giving one row per CDR3 protein. The sample shows just under 500,000 distinct CDR3 sequences, 30% to 35% of them seen only once. This material consisted of cultured PBMCs, taken from culture after CMV antigen stimulation. This clonotype originated in a human donor in good health (CMV status not recorded). Some clones in this sample may be carry-over from other donors' samples. The chain links TRBV4-3 to TRBJ2-3; D unclear. CDR3 in amino acids: CASSQRLWDTQYF. CDR3 in DNA: TGCGCCAGCAGCCAACGTCTCTGGGATACGCAGTATTTT.